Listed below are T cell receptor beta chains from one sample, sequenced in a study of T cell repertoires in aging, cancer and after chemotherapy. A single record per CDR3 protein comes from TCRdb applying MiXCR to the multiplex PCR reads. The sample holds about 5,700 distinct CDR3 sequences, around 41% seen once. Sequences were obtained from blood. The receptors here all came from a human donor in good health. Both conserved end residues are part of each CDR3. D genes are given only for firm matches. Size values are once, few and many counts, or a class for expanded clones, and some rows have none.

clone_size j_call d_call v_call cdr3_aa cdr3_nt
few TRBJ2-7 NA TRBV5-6 CASSESGSSYEQYF TGTGCCAGCAGCGAAAGTGGGAGTTCCTACGAGCAGTACTTC
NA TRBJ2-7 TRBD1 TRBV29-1 CSIRTGAAGEQYF TGCAGCATACGGACAGGGGCGGCGGGAGAGCAGTACTTC
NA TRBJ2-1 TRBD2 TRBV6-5 CASSYTSGGAGEQFF TGTGCCAGCAGTTATACTAGCGGGGGGGCTGGTGAGCAGTTCTTC
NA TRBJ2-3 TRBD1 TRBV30 CAWSVQRQGFQYF TGTGCCTGGAGTGTACAAAGACAGGGGTTTCAGTATTTT
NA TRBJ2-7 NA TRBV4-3 CASSQDQDGYEQYF TGCGCCAGCAGCCAAGATCAGGACGGCTACGAGCAGTACTTC
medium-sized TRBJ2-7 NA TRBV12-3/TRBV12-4 CASSSILYEQYF TGTGCCAGCAGCTCTATCCTCTACGAGCAGTACTTC
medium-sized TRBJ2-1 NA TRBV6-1 CASRRGYDYNEQFF TGTGCCAGCAGGAGGGGGTACGATTATAATGAGCAGTTCTTC
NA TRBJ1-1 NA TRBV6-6 CASSYEDARYTEAFF TGTGCCAGCAGTTACGAAGACGCTCGATACACTGAAGCTTTCTTT
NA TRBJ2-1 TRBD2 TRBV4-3 CASSQVYAGDYYNEQFF TGCGCCAGCAGCCAAGTTTACGCGGGGGATTACTACAATGAGCAGTTCTTC
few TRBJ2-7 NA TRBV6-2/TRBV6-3 CASSYNTYEQYF TGTGCCAGCAGTTACAATACGTACGAGCAGTACTTC
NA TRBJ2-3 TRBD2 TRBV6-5 CASSYPIAGRRASTDTQYF TGTGCCAGCAGTTACCCGATAGCGGGGAGGAGGGCTAGCACAGATACGCAGTATTTT
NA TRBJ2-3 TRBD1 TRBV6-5 CASKPGQSTDTQYF TGTGCCAGCAAGCCGGGACAGAGCACAGATACGCAGTATTTT
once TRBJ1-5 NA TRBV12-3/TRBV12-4 CASSTRWAALSFQPQHF TGTGCCAGCAGTACCCGATGGGCGGCCTTGTCGTTTCAGCCCCAGCATTTT
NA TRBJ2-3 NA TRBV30 CAWTRDTDTQYF TGTGCCTGGACCAGGGACACAGATACGCAGTATTTT
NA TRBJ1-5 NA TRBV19 CASRVAVLGDTQHF TGTGCCAGTAGGGTAGCGGTCCTCGGGGATACGCAGCATTTT
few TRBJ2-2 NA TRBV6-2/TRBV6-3 CASSYTVSGNTGELFF TGTGCCAGCAGTTACACGGTCTCAGGGAACACCGGGGAGCTGTTTTTT
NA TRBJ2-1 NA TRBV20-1 CSATLQLSSSYNEQFF TGCAGTGCTACTTTGCAGTTATCGAGCTCCTACAATGAGCAGTTCTTC
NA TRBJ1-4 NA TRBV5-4 CASSMRVATNEKLFF TGTGCCAGCAGCATGCGCGTTGCAACTAATGAAAAACTGTTTTTT
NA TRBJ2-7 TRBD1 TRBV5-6 CASNSGQGAYEQYF TGTGCCAGCAACTCCGGACAGGGGGCCTACGAGCAGTACTTC
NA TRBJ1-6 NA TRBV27 CASSKGKGWNSPLHF TGTGCCAGCAGTAAAGGTAAAGGATGGAATTCACCCCTCCACTTT
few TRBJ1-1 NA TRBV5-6 CASSLDRNTEAFF TGTGCCAGCAGCCTCGACAGGAACACTGAAGCTTTCTTT
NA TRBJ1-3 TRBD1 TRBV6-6 CASRGGQANSGNTIYF TGTGCCAGCAGGGGGGGACAGGCGAACTCTGGAAACACCATATATTTT
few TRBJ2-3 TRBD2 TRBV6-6 CASGAGGRIPQYF TGTGCCAGCGGGGCGGGGGGGCGCATTCCGCAGTATTTT
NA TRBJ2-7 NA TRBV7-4 CASSLPWGRENEQYF TGTGCCAGCAGCTTACCCTGGGGCAGGGAAAACGAGCAGTACTTC
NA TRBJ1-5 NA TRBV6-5 CASAGLDYQPQHF TGTGCCAGTGCTGGGCTGGATTATCAGCCCCAGCATTTT
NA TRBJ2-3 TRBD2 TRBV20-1 CSARGSGMRLGGLADTQYF TGCAGTGCTAGGGGCTCGGGGATGAGATTGGGAGGGTTAGCAGATACGCAGTATTTT
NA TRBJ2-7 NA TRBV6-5 CASSYGVYEQYF TGTGCCAGCAGTTACGGGGTTTACGAGCAGTACTTC
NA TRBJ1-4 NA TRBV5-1 CASSSEVVDSLTSNEKLFF TGCGCCAGCAGCTCAGAGGTCGTCGACTCCTTGACATCTAATGAAAAACTGTTTTTT
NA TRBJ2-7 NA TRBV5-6 CASSSYSFYEQYF TGTGCCAGCAGCTCCTACAGCTTCTACGAGCAGTACTTC
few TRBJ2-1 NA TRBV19 CASSISAAYNEQFF TGTGCCAGTAGTATAAGCGCGGCGTACAATGAGCAGTTCTTC
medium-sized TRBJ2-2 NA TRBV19 CASREGAGDTGELFF TGTGCCAGTAGGGAGGGGGCAGGGGACACCGGGGAGCTGTTTTTT
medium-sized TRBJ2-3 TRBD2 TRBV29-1 CSVQRLAARTDTQYF TGCAGCGTCCAAAGACTAGCGGCGCGCACAGATACGCAGTATTTT
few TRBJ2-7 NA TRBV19 CASRPRASPVYEQYF TGTGCCAGTAGACCCCGGGCCTCTCCCGTCTACGAGCAGTACTTC
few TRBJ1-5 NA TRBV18 CASSGGNSNQPQHF TGTGCCAGCTCGGGGGGGAATAGCAATCAGCCCCAGCATTTT
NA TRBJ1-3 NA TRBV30 CAWSVSGVATIYF TGTGCCTGGAGTGTTTCTGGGGTGGCCACCATATATTTT
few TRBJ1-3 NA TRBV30 CAWRFVGNTIYF TGTGCCTGGAGATTTGTTGGAAACACCATATATTTT